This entry lists 2 T cell receptor beta chains sequenced from one sample in a study of cytotoxic CD8 clonotypes in ibrutinib-treated CLL. Libraries were prepared by immunoSEQ multiplex PCR; TCRdb keeps only in-frame clonotypes and omits some of them. The sample contains about 50,000 clones, roughly 58% of which appear only once. The sample here was PBMCs, taken at disease progression, from a patient treated with ibrutinib. These TCRs come from a human donor with chronic lymphocytic leukemia.

The rearrangement uses TRBV4-2 and TRBJ2-4; 8 positions agree with TRBD1. CDR1 and CDR2 from the germline V gene are LGHNA and YNFKEQ. The CDR3 consists of 17 residues. The trim removed 0 bases at V and 0 bases at J, leaving 4 bases unmatched. This chain's CDR3 is CASSQEGTGGAKNIQYF. The CDR3 DNA reads TGTGCCAGCAGCCAAGAGGGAACAGGGGGAGCCAAAAACATTCAGTACTTC.

This clone has just a few counts. The chain links TRBV20-1 to TRBJ2-7; D uncertain. The V gene lost 2 bases and the J gene lost 6 bases, with 5 bases spanning the gap. The germline V gene encodes CDR1 DFQATT and CDR2 SNEGSKA (reference sequence). The CDR3 loop spans 10 amino acids. CDR3 in DNA: TGCAGTGCTAGAACTTTCGAGCAGTACTTC. It yields the protein CSARTFEQYF.